Listed below are T cell receptor beta chains from one sample, sequenced in a study of blood T cell repertoires in COVID-19. The table came from immunoSEQ multiplex PCR; TCRdb's copy has only in-frame clones and leaves some out. The data show 150,000 to 200,000 clones, roughly 90% seen once. What was sequenced was PBMCs or T cells enriched from blood (not recorded which). These receptors were obtained from a woman in her 50s who had recovered from COVID-19. CDR3s include the opening cysteine and the closing phenylalanine or tryptophan. Each record gives: V gene, J gene, CDR3 length, D gene, clone size, CDR3 protein, CDR3 DNA. D genes are given only for firm matches. Expanded clones get a size class; other rows say once, few or many, or leave the size out.

TRBV4-1,TRBJ2-5,17,TRBD2,-,CASSQDGLAGLQETQYF,TGCGCCAGCAGCCAAGATGGTCTAGCGGGGCTCCAAGAGACCCAGTACTTC
TRBV19,TRBJ2-2,15,-,-,CASIRRSGLSGELFF,TGTGCCAGTATTAGGCGGTCGGGGTTATCCGGGGAGCTGTTTTTT
TRBV6-2/TRBV6-3,TRBJ2-2,16,-,-,CASSNPYRANTGELFF,TGTGCCAGCAGTAACCCCTACAGGGCAAACACCGGGGAGCTGTTTTTT
TRBV5-4,TRBJ1-3,15,-,-,CASSPAGGTGNTIYF,TGTGCCAGCAGCCCAGCGGGGGGTACTGGAAACACCATATATTTT
TRBV7-6,TRBJ1-1,16,TRBD1,-,CASSLGTGQERKGAFF,TGTGCCAGCAGCTTAGGGACGGGACAGGAACGCAAGGGGGCTTTCTTT
TRBV6-5,TRBJ2-7,14,-,-,CASSRTPATYEQYF,TGTGCCAGCAGTCGGACACCGGCCACATACGAGCAGTACTTC
TRBV6-2/TRBV6-3,TRBJ2-5,13,-,-,CASSFARRETQYF,TGTGCCAGCAGTTTTGCTAGGAGGGAGACCCAGTACTTC
TRBV18,TRBJ1-1,16,TRBD1,-,CASSPLPGQTNTEAFF,TGTGCCAGCTCACCTCTTCCGGGACAGACGAACACTGAAGCTTTCTTT
TRBV5-1,TRBJ2-7,14,TRBD1,-,CASSLTGVLHEQYF,TGCGCCAGCAGCTTGACAGGGGTTCTCCACGAGCAGTACTTC
TRBV19,TRBJ1-4,13,-,-,CASRGGIGEKLFF,TGTGCGAGCCGGGGGGGCATTGGGGAAAAACTGTTTTTT
TRBV5-1,TRBJ2-7,12,-,-,CASSSGPYEQYF,TGCGCCAGCAGCTCAGGCCCTTACGAGCAGTACTTC
TRBV19,TRBJ2-4,15,-,-,CASTLTDRAKNIQYF,TGTGCCAGTACCCTTACAGACAGAGCCAAAAACATTCAGTACTTC
TRBV5-4,TRBJ2-1,14,TRBD2,once,CASSLRTSANEQFF,TGTGCCAGCAGCTTGAGGACTAGCGCCAATGAGCAGTTCTTC
TRBV7-3,TRBJ1-1,13,-,-,CASSLSRDTEAFF,TGTGCCAGCAGCTTAAGCAGGGACACTGAAGCTTTCTTT
TRBV7-2,TRBJ2-7,13,TRBD2,once,CASSFGTRYEQYF,TGTGCCAGCAGCTTTGGGACTAGATACGAGCAGTACTTC
TRBV7-8,TRBJ2-5,14,-,-,CASSLRNRLETQYF,TGTGCCAGCAGCTTAAGGAACAGGTTGGAGACCCAGTACTTC
TRBV7-3,TRBJ1-2,15,TRBD1,-,CASSPDPYRGAGYTF,TGTGCCAGCAGCCCAGACCCGTACAGGGGAGCTGGCTACACCTTC
TRBV7-6,TRBJ1-5,17,-,-,CASSAIPAGRFNQPQHF,TGTGCCAGCAGCGCCATCCCCGCGGGCAGGTTCAATCAGCCCCAGCATTTT
TRBV7-8,TRBJ2-7,18,TRBD2,-,CASSLGPPSGGWSYEQYF,TGTGCCAGCAGCTTAGGCCCCCCTAGCGGGGGTTGGTCCTACGAGCAGTACTTC
TRBV6-5,TRBJ1-2,14,-,-,CASSSPSRGGGYTF,TGTGCCAGCAGTTCCCCCTCAAGGGGAGGCGGCTACACCTTC
TRBV7-9,TRBJ1-4,18,-,-,CASSSGTRPYGANEKLFF,TGTGCCAGCAGCTCCGGGACAAGACCTTATGGGGCTAATGAAAAACTGTTTTTT
TRBV3-1/TRBV3-2,TRBJ1-2,15,TRBD1,-,CASSQEAGQGYGYTF,TGTGCCAGCAGCCAAGAGGCGGGACAGGGTTATGGCTACACCTTC
TRBV3-1/TRBV3-2,TRBJ1-2,14,-,-,CASSQDRGPYGYTF,TGTGCCAGCAGCCAAGACAGGGGCCCCTATGGCTACACCTTC
TRBV12-3/TRBV12-4,TRBJ2-5,12,-,-,CASSLQGETQYF,TGTGCCAGCAGTTTGCAGGGGGAGACCCAGTACTTC
TRBV7-2,TRBJ1-2,16,-,-,CASSFRDKSLGRGYTF,TGTGCCAGCAGCTTTCGGGACAAGTCCCTTGGCCGTGGCTACACCTTC
TRBV11-2,TRBJ1-2,15,TRBD1,-,CASSLAGQEGYGYTF,TGTGCCAGCAGCCTGGCCGGACAGGAGGGCTATGGCTACACCTTC
TRBV5-1,TRBJ2-5,14,TRBD2,-,CASSPGLGKETQYF,TGCGCCAGCAGCCCCGGACTAGGGAAAGAGACCCAGTACTTC
TRBV18,TRBJ2-2,16,-,-,CASSPLQGANTGELFF,TGTGCCAGCTCGCCCCTACAGGGCGCCAACACCGGGGAGCTGTTTTTT
TRBV14,TRBJ2-7,14,-,-,CASRGAGSSYEQYF,TGTGCCAGCAGGGGTGCGGGGAGCTCCTACGAGCAGTACTTC
TRBV24-1,TRBJ2-1,16,TRBD2,-,CATSSHTSGGGNEQFF,TGTGCCACCAGTTCCCACACTAGCGGGGGGGGAAATGAGCAGTTCTTC
TRBV7-3,TRBJ2-3,15,TRBD1,-,CASSLNRGRTDTQYF,TGTGCCAGCAGCTTAAACAGGGGAAGGACAGATACGCAGTATTTT
TRBV5-1,TRBJ2-2,15,TRBD2,-,CASSLAPGGSGELFF,TGCGCCAGCAGCTTGGCCCCGGGGGGGTCCGGGGAGCTGTTTTTT
TRBV27,TRBJ2-3,15,TRBD1,-,CASSHGTGGTDTQYF,TGTGCCAGCAGTCACGGGACAGGGGGAACAGATACGCAGTATTTT
TRBV11-2,TRBJ2-6,15,-,-,CASSSQAFGANVLTF,TGTGCCAGCAGCTCACAGGCCTTCGGGGCCAACGTCCTGACTTTC
TRBV3-1/TRBV3-2,TRBJ1-1,16,-,-,CASSPGPGGRRTEAFF,TGTGCCAGCAGCCCAGGCCCGGGGGGCCGTCGGACTGAAGCTTTCTTT
TRBV10-3,TRBJ1-1,14,-,-,CAIRDTGPNTEAFF,TGTGCCATCAGGGATACAGGGCCGAACACTGAAGCTTTCTTT
TRBV3-1/TRBV3-2,TRBJ2-1,16,-,-,CASSQGLTSYRNEQFF,TGTGCCAGCAGCCAAGGTCTAACTAGCTATCGGAATGAGCAGTTCTTC
TRBV3-1/TRBV3-2,TRBJ2-2,16,TRBD1,few,CASSQRGQGRTGELFF,TGTGCCAGCAGCCAGAGGGGGCAGGGGCGCACCGGGGAGCTGTTTTTT
TRBV19,TRBJ2-3,15,TRBD1,-,CASSPWDRGTDTQYF,TGTGCCAGTAGTCCTTGGGACAGGGGCACAGATACGCAGTATTTT
TRBV5-1,TRBJ1-4,18,TRBD1,-,CASSLDGRNRGGNEKLFF,TGCGCCAGCAGCTTGGATGGACGGAACAGGGGCGGTAATGAAAAACTGTTTTTT
TRBV5-1,TRBJ1-1,15,TRBD1,-,CASSYHRGTNTEAFF,TGCGCCAGCAGCTATCACAGGGGGACGAACACTGAAGCTTTCTTT
TRBV9,TRBJ2-1,14,-,once,CASSAVTGYNEQFF,TGTGCCAGCAGCGCCGTGACAGGTTACAATGAGCAGTTCTTC
TRBV27,TRBJ2-1,13,-,-,CASSSPGVNEQFF,TGTGCCAGCAGTTCCCCAGGGGTAAATGAGCAGTTCTTC
TRBV11-1,TRBJ1-4,15,TRBD1,-,CASSGPRDRGEKLFF,TGTGCCAGCAGCGGACCGAGGGACAGGGGTGAAAAACTGTTTTTT
TRBV29-1,TRBJ1-4,13,-,-,CSVRGLPNEKLFF,TGCAGCGTGAGGGGACTTCCGAATGAAAAACTGTTTTTT
TRBV5-1,TRBJ1-3,17,-,-,CASSLGAGLSGGNTIYF,TGCGCCAGCAGCTTGGGAGCGGGCCTGTCGGGAGGAAACACCATATATTTT
TRBV25-1,TRBJ1-2,14,-,-,CASSAGGSNYGYTF,TGTGCCAGCAGTGCGGGGGGCTCAAACTATGGCTACACCTTC
TRBV12-5,TRBJ2-3,15,TRBD1,once,CASGHRQGSTDTQYF,TGTGCTAGTGGTCATCGACAGGGGAGCACAGATACGCAGTATTTT
TRBV5-5,TRBJ1-1,16,-,once,CASSLVPHREEAEAFF,TGTGCCAGCAGCTTGGTCCCCCACAGGGAAGAGGCTGAAGCTTTCTTT
TRBV11-3,TRBJ2-1,16,TRBD2,once,CASSRTSGASYNEQFF,TGTGCCAGCAGCCGGACTAGCGGGGCGTCCTACAATGAGCAGTTCTTC
TRBV6-5,TRBJ2-7,13,TRBD1,-,CASRRTGTYEQYF,TGTGCCAGCAGGCGGACAGGGACCTACGAGCAGTACTTC
TRBV3-1/TRBV3-2,TRBJ1-5,12,-,-,CASSQGPQPQHF,TGTGCCAGCAGCCAAGGGCCACAGCCCCAGCATTTT
TRBV13,TRBJ2-5,13,-,-,CASSLSGKETQYF,TGTGCCAGCAGCTTATCAGGGAAAGAGACCCAGTACTTC
TRBV30,TRBJ1-3,14,TRBD1,-,CACHRDSSGNTIYF,TGTGCCTGCCACCGGGACAGCTCTGGAAACACCATATATTTT